This T cell receptor (beta chain) was observed in a study of blood T cell repertoires in COVID-19. The age range of participants was 18 to 89 years, with residence in 20 to 25 US areas. Before they entered the study, exposed participants had met a COVID-19 case within 2 weeks. With 5 bases removed from V and 0 bases from J, the gap between germline ends came to 14 bases. Germline V gene sequence: CDR1 MNHEY, CDR2 SVGEGT. The CDR3 contains 15 residues. The method was immunoSEQ multiplex PCR; TCRdb's version includes in-frame clones alone and lacks a portion of them. Here the sample spans under 150,000 clones, 84% being singletons.

The genes are TRBV6-2 or TRBV6-3 and TRBJ2-7; perhaps TRBD2 as D (6 bases). Sequenced: PBMCs or T cells enriched from blood (not recorded which). This TCR came from a woman between 45 and 60 years old who had been exposed to COVID-19. Here the CDR3 reads CASSTPGLSSYEQYF. CDR3 bases: TGTGCCAGCAGTACTCCGGGACTGAGCTCCTACGAGCAGTACTTC.